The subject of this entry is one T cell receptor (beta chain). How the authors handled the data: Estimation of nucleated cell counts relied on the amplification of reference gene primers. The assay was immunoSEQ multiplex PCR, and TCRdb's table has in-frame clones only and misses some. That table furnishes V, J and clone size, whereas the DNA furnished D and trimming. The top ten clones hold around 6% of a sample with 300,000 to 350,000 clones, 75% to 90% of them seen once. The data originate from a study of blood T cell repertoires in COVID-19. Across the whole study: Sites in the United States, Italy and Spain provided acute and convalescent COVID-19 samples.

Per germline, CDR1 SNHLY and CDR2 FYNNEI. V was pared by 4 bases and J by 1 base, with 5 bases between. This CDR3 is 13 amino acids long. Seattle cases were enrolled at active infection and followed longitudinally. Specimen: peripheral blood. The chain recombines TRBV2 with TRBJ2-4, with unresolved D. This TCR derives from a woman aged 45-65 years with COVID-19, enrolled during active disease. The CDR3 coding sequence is TGTGCCAGCAGTGGCGAGGCCAAAAACATTCAGTACTTC. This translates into CASSGEAKNIQYF.